The 20 T cell receptor beta chains presented below share a single source sample, sequenced in a study of blood T cell repertoires in COVID-19. The method was immunoSEQ multiplex PCR; TCRdb's version includes in-frame clones alone and lacks a portion of them. Seen here are about 47,000 clones, over 65% observed once, and the top ten hold just under 9%. The sequenced sample was peripheral blood. All receptors come from a woman aged 70 to 79 with acute or convalescent COVID-19.

The chain links TRBV4-1 to TRBJ1-5; D remains unclear. The CDR3 is 13 amino acids. Trimming stripped 0 bases from V and 6 bases from J, with 6 bases between. Germline V CDR1 and CDR2: MGHRA, YSYEKL. As DNA, the CDR3 is TGCGCCAGCAGCCAAGATCTAGGTCAGCCCCAGCATTTT. Protein: CASSQDLGQPQHF.

The genes are TRBV6-6 and TRBJ2-5; 7 bases agree with TRBD2. V dropped 7 bases and J dropped 4; count of bases not matched to a gene: 15. Germline V lookup: CDR1 MNHNY, CDR2 SVGAGI (reference sequence). The CDR3 runs 16 residues. The CDR3 loop is CASNPGAGSGAETQYF. The CDR3 DNA is TGTGCCAGCAATCCCGGAGCGGGGTCAGGAGCAGAGACCCAGTACTTC.

The chain combines TRBV27 with TRBJ1-6; the match to TRBD1 covers 10 bases. V lost 5 bases and J lost 9; bases outside the gene matches: 4. CDR1 MNHEY and CDR2 SMNVEV come from the germline V gene (reference sequence). The CDR3 is 14 amino acids. As DNA, the CDR3 is TGTGCCAGCAGTCCCGGGACAGGGGCTTCACCCCTCCACTTT. It is translated as CASSPGTGASPLHF.

This chain joins TRBV5-1 and TRBJ1-1, with TRBD1 matching over 12 bases. Trimming at V came to 4 bases and at J to 1 base, leaving 8 bases not matched to a gene. Germline loops: CDR1 SGHRS, CDR2 YFSETQ. The CDR3 has 17 residues. The CDR3 coding sequence is TGCGCCAGCAGCATGGACGGGACAGGGGGCTGGAACACTGAAGCTTTCTTT. Its protein product is CASSMDGTGGWNTEAFF. The full variable domain, completed using reference TRBV5-1 and TRBJ1-1, is KAGVTQTPRYLIKTRGQQVTLSCSPISGHRSVSWYQQTPGQGLQFLFEYFSETQRNKGNFPGRFSGRQFSNSRSEMNVSTLELGDSALYLCASSMDGTGGWNTEAFFGQGTRLTVV.

This chain connects TRBV4-1 to TRBJ2-2, with 9 nucleotides matching TRBD2. Germline V CDR1 and CDR2: MGHRA, YSYEKL. With 9 bases clipped from V and 4 bases from J, the junction kept 12 bases outside the gene matches. The CDR3 contains 16 residues. CDR3 region: CASTHVRGGFTGELFF. DNA for the CDR3: TGCGCCAGTACCCATGTGCGGGGGGGGTTCACCGGGGAGCTGTTTTTT.

The chain couples TRBV3-1 (or the pseudogene TRBV3-2) to TRBJ2-3; D perhaps matches TRBD1 (6 bases). Germline CDR1 LGHDT, CDR2 YNNKEL (reference sequence). The CDR3 length is 16 residues. Trimming pared 3 bases from V and 2 bases from J, leaving 15 bases between. CDR3 residues: CASSHFTGYSTDTQYF. The CDR3 bases are TGTGCCAGCAGCCACTTTACAGGGTATTCCACAGATACGCAGTATTTT.

The V and J genes are TRBV29-1 and TRBJ1-4; no definite D call. The V and J ends lost 1 base and 6 bases respectively, with 6 bases between them. Germline V gene data show CDR1 as SQVTM and CDR2 as ANQGSEA. The CDR3 runs 12 residues. The chain's CDR3 is CSVEGGDEKLFF. The CDR3 bases are TGCAGCGTTGAAGGCGGGGATGAAAAACTGTTTTTT.

The J gene is TRBJ1-6, the V gene TRBV5-4; unclear D gene. Germline CDR1 and CDR2: SGHNT and YYREEE (reference sequence). There are 15 residues in the CDR3. Between the trimmed V and J ends, which lost 5 bases and 5 bases, there was a span of 14 bases. As DNA, the CDR3 is TGTGCCAGCAGGTCGCTGGGCAGGAATAATTCACCCCTCCACTTT. Residues: CASRSLGRNNSPLHF. The full variable domain, rest sourced from reference TRBV5-4 and TRBJ1-6, is ETGVTQSPTHLIKTRGQQVTLRCSSQSGHNTVSWYQQALGQGPQFIFQYYREEENGRGNFPPRFSGLQFPNYSSELNVNALELDDSALYLCASRSLGRNNSPLHFGNGTRLTVT.

This clone showed up just a few times. This chain links TRBV28 with TRBJ1-2; TRBD1 agrees at 8 bases. The CDR3 consists of 14 residues. Germline CDR1 reads MDHEN; CDR2 reads SYDVKM. V lost 5 bases to trimming and J lost 5 bases; unmatched junction nucleotides: 7. The DNA of the CDR3 is TGTGCCAGCAGTGACGGACAGGGAATTTATGGCTACACCTTC. Protein: CASSDGQGIYGYTF.

The CDR3, as DNA: TGTGCCAGCAGCCCCGGACAGGGGACCAGTTCACCCCTCCACTTT. Translating it yields CASSPGQGTSSPLHF. This rearrangement joins TRBV7-8 to TRBJ1-6; 9 positions agree with TRBD1. The V segment lost 5 bases and the J segment 9 bases; nucleotides outside the gene matches: 8. The CDR3 covers 15 residues. The germline CDR1 and CDR2 sequences are SGHVS and FQNEAQ.

V is TRBV28 and J is TRBJ2-1, with D unclear. There are 15 residues in the CDR3. V lost 3 bases and J lost 7, with 16 bases in between. Germline lookup yields CDR1 MDHEN and CDR2 SYDVKM. The CDR3 loop is CASSFSLVRSNEQFF. The CDR3 DNA follows: TGTGCCAGCAGTTTCAGTTTGGTGCGGTCGAATGAGCAGTTCTTC.

This clone was counted between two and nine times. The chain couples TRBV11-2 to TRBJ2-1; the D is unclear. Trimming took off 2 bases at V and 8 bases at J, with 22 bases between the two ends. The CDR3 consists of 17 residues. CDR1 and CDR2 from the germline V gene are SGHAT and FQNNGV. CDR3 bases: TGTGCCAGCAGCTTAAGATTTAGCTCCGGTCCGGGTGATGAGCAGTTCTTC. Translated, it gives CASSLRFSSGPGDEQFF.

This clone is termed medium-sized (0.01 to 0.1%). The chain recombines TRBV7-9 with TRBJ2-3; D is perhaps TRBD2 (6 bases). This CDR3 contains 17 residues. Germline V gene sequence: CDR1 SEHNR, CDR2 FQNEAQ (reference sequence). Trimming left V 4 bases short and J 6 bases short, with 23 bases between. The CDR3, as DNA: TGTGCCAGCAGCTCCCCTTTTTCAGCGGGCGAGAGGGATACGCAGTATTTT. Translated, it gives CASSSPFSAGERDTQYF.

The chain couples TRBV7-2 to TRBJ2-7; 13 bases line up with TRBD2. The CDR3 covers 18 residues. Unmatched junction bases numbered 6, after V lost 0 bases and J lost 1 base. The V gene's germline CDR1 is SGHTA and CDR2 FQGNSA. The DNA of the CDR3 is TGTGCCAGCAGCTTAGCCACCGGGACTAGCGGGATTTCCTACGAGCAGTACTTC. Translation gives CASSLATGTSGISYEQYF.

Note on this clone: Other nucleotide sequences in the sample specify the same CDR3. The chain uses TRBV4-1 and TRBJ2-7, with D perhaps matching TRBD1 (5 bases). Trimming took 4 bases from V and 0 from J, leaving 13 bases between them. CDR3 size: 15 residues. From germline, CDR1 is MGHRA and CDR2 YSYEKL. CDR3 amino acids: CASSLRTGNSYEQYF. The CDR3 nucleotides are TGCGCCAGCAGCCTTCGAACAGGCAACTCCTACGAGCAGTACTTC.

This clone has a single count. The V call is TRBV5-5, the J call TRBJ1-2; D might be TRBD1 (5 bases). CDR3 length: 12 residues. The germline V gene has CDR1 SGHKS and CDR2 YYEKEE (reference sequence). Trimming took off 4 bases at V and 7 bases at J, with 11 bases between the two ends. This CDR3 is CASSSWTIGYTF. In DNA form, the CDR3 reads TGTGCCAGCAGCAGTTGGACAATTGGCTACACCTTC.

The rearrangement joins TRBV19 to TRBJ2-2, with 13 positions matching TRBD2. Germline trimming cut 8 bases from V and 4 bases from J; bases unmatched to any gene: 4. CDR1 is LNHDA, CDR2 SQIVND, per germline (reference sequence). There are 15 residues in the CDR3. DNA of the CDR3: TGTGCCAGTCGACTAGCGGGGGGAATCACCGGGGAGCTGTTTTTT. Its protein product is CASRLAGGITGELFF.

The rearrangement uses TRBV6-1 and TRBJ2-5; TRBD2 agrees at 9 bases. The CDR3 spans 17 residues. Trimming at V came to 3 bases and at J to 5 bases, leaving 13 bases not matched to a gene. From germline, CDR1 is MNHNS and CDR2 SASEGT. The CDR3 DNA reads as TGTGCCAGCAGTGACGGGGGAGGAGCGGGGGGCCGGGAGACCCAGTACTTC. Amino acid sequence: CASSDGGGAGGRETQYF.

The V and J genes are TRBV2 and TRBJ2-3; 8 positions match TRBD2. In germline, CDR1 is SNHLY, CDR2 FYNNEI. CDR3 length: 18 amino acids. V lost 1 base, J lost 2 bases, and 11 bases stayed unmatched. This chain's CDR3 is CASSEGTSSDKNTDTQYF. The CDR3 nucleotides are TGTGCCAGCAGTGAAGGGACTAGCAGTGACAAAAACACAGATACGCAGTATTTT. Using reference TRBV2 and TRBJ2-3 for the parts outside the CDR3, the full variable domain is EPEVTQTPSHQVTQMGQEVILRCVPISNHLYFYWYRQILGQKVEFLVSFYNNEISEKSEIFDDQFSVERPDGSNFTLKIRSTKLEDSAMYFCASSEGTSSDKNTDTQYFGPGTRLTVL.

The J gene is TRBJ2-1, the V gene TRBV6-6; 7 positions match TRBD2. The germline gives CDR1 MNHNY, CDR2 SVGAGI (reference sequence). The CDR3 has 14 amino acids. The ends lost 7 bases at V and 3 bases at J; junction bases unmatched: 6. The CDR3 loop is CASIKGRDYNEQFF. The CDR3 coding sequence is TGTGCCAGCATCAAGGGGAGGGACTACAATGAGCAGTTCTTC.